Below, 18 T cell receptor beta chains from the same sample are listed, as sequenced in a study of vaccination effects on CD4 cells after COVID-19. This table comes from immunoSEQ multiplex PCR, and its TCRdb copy is limited to in-frame clones, with some not included. The sample consists of 45,000 to 60,000 clones, about 75% of them appearing once. Following culture for about ten days, CD4+ T cells were isolated. The antigens these receptors bind are not known. The specimen was CD4+ T cells from PBMCs cultured without peptide, collected before COVID-19 vaccination. Receptor source: a human donor who had a prior SARS-CoV-2 infection.

The chain employs TRBV14 and TRBJ2-1; 10 bases match TRBD2. This CDR3 contains 17 residues. Looked up from germline, CDR1 is SGHDN and CDR2 is FVKESK. Trimming removed 3 bases from V and 2 bases from J; junction bases left unmatched: 7. CDR3 DNA sequence: TGTGCCAGCAGCCAGCGCCCGGGACTAGCGCCCTACAATGAGCAGTTCTTC. Translated, it gives CASSQRPGLAPYNEQFF. Full variable domain (rest looked up from reference TRBV14 and TRBJ2-1): EAGVTQFPSHSVIEKGQTVTLRCDPISGHDNLYWYRRVMGKEIKFLLHFVKESKQDESGMPNNRFLAERTGGTYSTLKVQPAELEDSGVYFCASSQRPGLAPYNEQFFGPGTRLTVL.

This chain connects TRBV5-1 to TRBJ1-1, with a weak D call TRBD1 (5 bases). Trimming removed 0 bases from V and 1 base from J, with 10 bases in between. Germline V gives CDR1 SGHRS, CDR2 YFSETQ. The CDR3 runs to 15 residues. In DNA, the CDR3 is TGCGCCAGCAGCTTGGTTGGGGCACAGAACACTGAAGCTTTCTTT. Amino acids: CASSLVGAQNTEAFF.

The chain has TRBV4-3 and TRBJ2-4, with TRBD1 identical over 7 bases. The CDR3 runs 15 residues. Per the germline V gene, CDR1 is LGHNA and CDR2 is YSLEER. Trimming removed 0 bases from V and 6 bases from J; junction bases left unmatched: 5. CDR3 sequence (DNA): TGCGCCAGCAGCCAAGATCCGTCAGGGGGAAACATTCAGTACTTC. This codes for CASSQDPSGGNIQYF.

The gene calls are TRBV18 and TRBJ2-7; maybe TRBD1 (6 bases). CDR1 KGHSH and CDR2 LQKENI come from the germline V gene. V was trimmed by 4 bases and J by 3 bases, leaving 13 bases between them. This CDR3 contains 14 residues. CDR3 nucleotide sequence: TGTGCCAGCTCACGAGGTACAGGGAGCTACGAGCAGTACTTC. As protein: CASSRGTGSYEQYF.

This clone has a handful of counts. This chain joins TRBV2 and TRBJ2-2; unclear D gene. The V end was cut by 11 bases, the J end by 0 bases, with 10 bases between. This CDR3 has 13 amino acids. Germline CDR1 SNHLY, CDR2 FYNNEI. This chain's CDR3 is CAARRSNTGELFF. The CDR3 DNA is TGTGCCGCTAGGCGGTCGAACACCGGGGAGCTGTTTTTT. Based on the CDR3 plus reference TRBV2 and TRBJ2-2, the full variable domain is EPEVTQTPSHQVTQMGQEVILRCVPISNHLYFYWYRQILGQKVEFLVSFYNNEISEKSEIFDDQFSVERPDGSNFTLKIRSTKLEDSAMYFCAARRSNTGELFFGEGSRLTVL.

This clone was observed a few times. This sequence joins TRBV7-2 and TRBJ1-1; 7 positions match TRBD1. CDR1 is SGHTA, CDR2 FQGNSA, per germline. The ends lost 3 bases at V and 0 bases at J; junction bases unmatched: 10. The length of the CDR3 is 17 residues. The CDR3 sequence: CASSFLPGQILNTEAFF. DNA for the CDR3: TGTGCCAGCAGCTTTTTACCGGGACAGATCTTGAACACTGAAGCTTTCTTT.

The chain recombines TRBV6-1 with TRBJ2-3; D is tentatively TRBD1 or TRBD2 (6 bases each). V lost 3 bases and J lost 2, with 15 bases in between. CDR1 is MNHNS, CDR2 SASEGT, per germline. The CDR3 covers 16 residues. The CDR3 DNA follows: TGTGCCAGCAGTGATTTCAGGGGAGGAGCCACAGATACGCAGTATTTT. Its translation is CASSDFRGGATDTQYF.

This clone is a singleton in its sample. J is TRBJ1-5 and V is TRBV4-1; 7 nucleotides agree with TRBD1. This CDR3 is 15 amino acids long. Germline CDR1 reads MGHRA; CDR2 reads YSYEKL. Trimming took 6 bases from V and 2 from J; bases not matched to a gene: 7. The CDR3 DNA reads TGCGCCAGCAGTGGTGGAGGGGGCGGCAATCAGCCCCAGCATTTT. Translating gives CASSGGGGGNQPQHF.

This chain uses TRBV5-4 with TRBJ2-1, with a possible D match to TRBD2 (6 bases). With 4 bases removed from V and 6 bases from J, the gap between germline ends came to 20 bases. Germline CDR1 SGHNT, CDR2 YYREEE (reference sequence). The CDR3 spans 16 residues. CDR3 nucleotide sequence: TGTGCCAGCAGCCCAGCCGACGGACTATTCAGCAATGAGCAGTTCTTC. It translates to CASSPADGLFSNEQFF.

This chain joins TRBV7-3 and TRBJ2-2; possible D gene TRBD1, 7 bases. There are 16 residues in the CDR3. The germline gives CDR1 SGHTA, CDR2 FQGTGA. V lost 0 bases to trimming and J lost 6 bases, with 14 bases between them. The CDR3 loop reads CASSLTGRGRSGELFF. Written as DNA, the CDR3 is TGTGCCAGCAGCTTAACGGGCAGGGGGAGGTCCGGGGAGCTGTTTTTT.

The chain links TRBV24-1 to TRBJ2-3; TRBD1 matches 9 bases. J gave up 2 bases and V 5 bases, and 4 bases lay outside the gene matches. Germline assignment: CDR1 KGHDR and CDR2 SFDVKD. The CDR3 contains 15 residues. The CDR3 loop is CATSAGQGHTDTQYF. CDR3 nucleotide sequence: TGTGCCACCAGTGCCGGACAGGGGCACACAGATACGCAGTATTTT.

V gene TRBV2 combines with J gene TRBJ2-3; the D is unclear. The CDR3 loop spans 12 amino acids. With 5 bases removed from V and 3 bases from J, the gap between germline ends came to 6 bases. The V gene's germline CDR1 is SNHLY and CDR2 FYNNEI. In DNA, the CDR3 is TGTGCCAGCAGTCCAAATACAGATACGCAGTATTTT. This sequence encodes CASSPNTDTQYF.

The chain links TRBV5-1 to TRBJ2-1; D is perhaps TRBD1 (5 bases). Germline V lookup: CDR1 SGHRS, CDR2 YFSETQ. CDR3 length: 14 residues. Trimming took off 0 bases at V and 5 bases at J, with 9 bases between the two ends. CDR3: CASSLAEQDNEQFF. The CDR3 DNA reads TGCGCCAGCAGCTTGGCCGAACAGGACAATGAGCAGTTCTTC.

The chain combines TRBV18 with TRBJ2-6; either TRBD1 or TRBD2 may supply D (7 bases each). In germline, CDR1 is KGHSH, CDR2 LQKENI. With 3 bases removed from V and 2 bases from J, the gap between germline ends came to 14 bases. The CDR3 loop spans 17 amino acids. As DNA, the CDR3 is TGTGCCAGCTCACCTCAGGGGGGGAGTACTGGGGCCAACGTCCTGACTTTC. This translates into CASSPQGGSTGANVLTF.

This clone was counted only a few times. The chain has TRBV29-1 and TRBJ2-6, with a possible D match to TRBD2 (5 bases). The length of the CDR3 is 13 residues. Deletions cut 4 bases from V and 5 bases from J, with 9 bases between. Germline V gene lookup returns CDR1 SQVTM and CDR2 ANQGSEA. The CDR3 DNA is TGCAGCGTTGGAGGGAGATGGGCCAACGTCCTGACTTTC. Residues: CSVGGRWANVLTF.

V gene TRBV27 combines with J gene TRBJ1-2, with D unclear. The CDR3 loop spans 14 amino acids. CDR1 is MNHEY and CDR2 is SMNVEV in the germline V gene (reference sequence). The germline V and J ends were trimmed by 10 bases and 7 bases, with 22 bases remaining between them. The CDR3, as DNA: TGTGCCACCCTCTCGGATCCCGGGAAGGGTGGCTACACCTTC. It encodes CATLSDPGKGGYTF.

The rearrangement joins TRBV5-6 to TRBJ2-7; 11 nucleotides match TRBD2. In germline, CDR1 is SGHDT, CDR2 YYEEEE. Trimming cost V 4 bases and J 2 bases; bases outside gene matches: 14. The CDR3 has 18 residues. The CDR3: CASSLGPPSGGTPYEQYF. The CDR3 bases are TGTGCCAGCAGCCTGGGCCCCCCTAGCGGGGGGACCCCCTACGAGCAGTACTTC.

This chain connects TRBV18 to TRBJ2-1; TRBD2 matches 7 bases. Trimming at V came to 2 bases and at J to 5 bases, leaving 12 bases not matched to a gene. The CDR3 consists of 17 residues. Germline V gene lookup returns CDR1 KGHSH and CDR2 LQKENI. The DNA of the CDR3 is TGTGCCAGCTCACCAAGGGCTAGCGGAACCTATAACAATGAGCAGTTCTTC. Its translation: CASSPRASGTYNNEQFF.